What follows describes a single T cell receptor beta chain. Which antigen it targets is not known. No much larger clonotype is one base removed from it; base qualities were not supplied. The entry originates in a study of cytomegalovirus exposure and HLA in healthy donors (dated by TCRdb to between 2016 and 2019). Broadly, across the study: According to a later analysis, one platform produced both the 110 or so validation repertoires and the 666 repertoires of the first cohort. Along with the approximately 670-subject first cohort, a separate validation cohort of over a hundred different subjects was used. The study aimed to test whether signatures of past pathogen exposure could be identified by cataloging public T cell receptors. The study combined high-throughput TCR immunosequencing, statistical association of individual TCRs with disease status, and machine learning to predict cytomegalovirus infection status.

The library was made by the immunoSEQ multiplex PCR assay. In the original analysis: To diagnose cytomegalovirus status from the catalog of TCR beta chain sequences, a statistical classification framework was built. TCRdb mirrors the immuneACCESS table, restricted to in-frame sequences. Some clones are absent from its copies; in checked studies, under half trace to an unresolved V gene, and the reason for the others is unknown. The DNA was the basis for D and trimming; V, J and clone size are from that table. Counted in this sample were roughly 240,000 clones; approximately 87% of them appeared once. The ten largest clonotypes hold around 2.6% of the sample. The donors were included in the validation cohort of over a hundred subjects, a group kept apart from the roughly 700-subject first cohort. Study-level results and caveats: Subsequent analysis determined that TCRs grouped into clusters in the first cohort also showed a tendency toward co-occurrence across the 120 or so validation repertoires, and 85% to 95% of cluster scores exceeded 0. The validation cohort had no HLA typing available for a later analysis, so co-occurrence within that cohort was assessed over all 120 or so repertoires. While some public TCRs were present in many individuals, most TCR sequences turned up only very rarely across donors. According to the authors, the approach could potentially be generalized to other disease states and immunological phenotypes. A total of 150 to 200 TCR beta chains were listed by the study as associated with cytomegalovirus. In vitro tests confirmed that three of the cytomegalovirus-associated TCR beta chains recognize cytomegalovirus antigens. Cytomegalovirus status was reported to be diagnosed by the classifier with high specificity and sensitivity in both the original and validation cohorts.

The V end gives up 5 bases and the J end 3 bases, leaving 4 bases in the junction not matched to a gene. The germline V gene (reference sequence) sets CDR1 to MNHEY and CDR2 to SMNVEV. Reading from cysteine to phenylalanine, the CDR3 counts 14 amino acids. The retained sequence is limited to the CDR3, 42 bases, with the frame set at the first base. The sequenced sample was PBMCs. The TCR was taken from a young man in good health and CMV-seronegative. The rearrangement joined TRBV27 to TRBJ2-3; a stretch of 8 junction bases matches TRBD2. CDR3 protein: CASSRGGGTDTQYF. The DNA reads TGTGCCAGCAGTCGGGGGGGTGGGACAGATACGCAGTATTTT.